Shown below are 23 T cell receptor beta chains from a single sample sequenced in a study of blood T cell repertoires in COVID-19. Assay: immunoSEQ multiplex PCR; the TCRdb copy retains only in-frame clones and omits some. This table holds some 140,000 clones, around three quarters found once. Sequencing was performed on peripheral blood. These receptors were obtained from a man aged 80 or over with acute or convalescent COVID-19.

The chain recombines TRBV29-1 with TRBJ1-2; a weak D match, TRBD1 (5 bases). Germline loops: CDR1 SQVTM, CDR2 ANQGSEA. Trimming left V 0 bases short and J 8 bases short, with 16 bases between. The CDR3 is 14 amino acids. The chain's CDR3 is CSVEDRRLRGGYTF. The CDR3 DNA reads TGCAGCGTTGAAGACCGCCGGCTTAGGGGCGGCTACACCTTC.

This chain joins TRBV6-1 and TRBJ1-3, with D possibly matching TRBD1 (6 bases). CDR3 size: 13 residues. Germline loops: CDR1 MNHNS, CDR2 SASEGT. V lost 2 bases, J lost 8 bases, and 10 bases lay in between. The CDR3 region is CASSEKQGYTIYF. DNA of the CDR3: TGTGCCAGCAGTGAAAAACAGGGCTACACCATATATTTT.

Points on this clone: A read error may account for a junction end that differs from germline. V usage is TRBV5-6 and J usage is TRBJ1-4; 8 bases line up with TRBD1. CDR3 size: 16 residues. Germline V CDR1 and CDR2: SGHDT, YYEEEE. The CDR3 here is CASSGIRGQTSEKLFF. The CDR3 DNA sequence: TGTGCCAGCAGTGGGATCAGGGGGCAAACTAGTGAAAAACTGTTTTTT.

Only a few counts were recorded for this clone. The chain employs TRBV7-9 and TRBJ1-1; D might be TRBD1 (5 bases). This CDR3 comprises 13 residues. From germline, CDR1 is SEHNR and CDR2 FQNEAQ (reference sequence). Deletions cut 6 bases from V and 5 bases from J, with 13 bases between. The CDR3 spells CASRRVGGTEAFF. As DNA, the CDR3 is TGTGCCAGCAGACGGGTCGGGGGTACTGAAGCTTTCTTT.

V gene TRBV30 combines with J gene TRBJ1-2; no firm D call. The CDR3 is 13 residues long. V was trimmed by 2 bases and J by 4 bases, leaving 11 bases between them. Germline V gene data show CDR1 as GTSNPN and CDR2 as SVGIG (reference sequence). The CDR3, as DNA: TGTGCCTGGAGTCCCCATGGAGTCTATGGCTACACCTTC. Residues: CAWSPHGVYGYTF. Supplemented by reference TRBV30 and TRBJ1-2, the full variable domain reads SQTIHQWPATLVQPVGSPLSLECTVEGTSNPNLYWYRQAAGRGLQLLFYSVGIGQISSEVPQNLSASRPQDRQFILSSKKLLLSDSGFYLCAWSPHGVYGYTFGSGTRLTVV.

This clone was recorded a few times. DNA for the CDR3: TGCAGTGCTAGAGGAGGGACAGAGCAGTTCTTC. Translating it yields CSARGGTEQFF. The chain employs TRBV20-1 and TRBJ2-1, with D possibly being TRBD1 (6 bases). The germline gives CDR1 DFQATT, CDR2 SNEGSKA (reference sequence). The CDR3 spans 11 residues. Trimming shortened V by 1 base and J by 10 bases, and 8 bases separated the two germline ends.

The chain is built from TRBV28 and TRBJ2-7, with D perhaps matching TRBD1 (5 bases). The CDR3 sequence is 14 residues long. V was cut by 5 bases and J by 4 bases, with 15 bases left in between. From germline, CDR1 is MDHEN and CDR2 SYDVKM. CDR3 region: CASSTQGSVYEQYF. DNA for the CDR3: TGTGCCAGCAGTACTCAGGGTTCGGTTTACGAGCAGTACTTC.

This clone was counted many times. The V gene is TRBV5-4, the J gene TRBJ2-1, with D possibly being TRBD1 (6 bases). The germline gives CDR1 SGHNT, CDR2 YYREEE (reference sequence). Trimming stripped 9 bases from V and 0 bases from J, with 16 bases between. The CDR3 is 15 amino acids. The CDR3: CATIDGGFSYNEQFF. The CDR3 DNA follows: TGTGCCACAATAGATGGGGGCTTCTCCTACAATGAGCAGTTCTTC.

This chain joins TRBV4-1 and TRBJ2-2, with 7 nucleotides matching TRBD2. The CDR3 runs 20 residues. V was pared by 0 bases and J by 0 bases, with 13 bases of the junction left unmatched. Germline V CDR1 and CDR2: MGHRA, YSYEKL. The CDR3 loop is CASSQDIPAAAGANTGELFF. DNA of the CDR3: TGCGCCAGCAGCCAAGATATCCCCGCGGCCGCGGGAGCGAACACCGGGGAGCTGTTTTTT.

This clone was picked up one time. The DNA for the CDR3 is TGTGCCAGCAGCCCCTCCCCCCTCACTGAAGCTTTCTTT. Protein sequence: CASSPSPLTEAFF. The genes are TRBV25-1 and TRBJ1-1; D call uncertain. The CDR3 length is 13 residues. The germline CDR1 and CDR2 sequences are MGHDK and SYGVNS. The V and J ends lost 6 bases and 4 bases respectively, with 12 bases between them.

V usage is TRBV19 and J usage is TRBJ1-2; D gene unclear. The CDR3 has 13 residues. Trimming shortened V by 6 bases and J by 6 bases, and 14 bases separated the two germline ends. Germline loops: CDR1 LNHDA, CDR2 SQIVND (reference sequence). The CDR3 coding sequence is TGTGCCAGTAGCCCGAGGGTTTTCGATGGCTACACCTTC. Translated, it gives CASSPRVFDGYTF. Variable domain in full (rest from reference TRBV19 and TRBJ1-2): DGGITQSPKYLFRKEGQNVTLSCEQNLNHDAMYWYRQDPGQGLRLIYYSQIVNDFQKGDIAEGYSVSREKKESFPLTVTSAQKNPTAFYLCASSPRVFDGYTFGSGTRLTVV.

This chain connects TRBV14 to TRBJ2-3; D gene uncertain. Between the trimmed V and J ends, which lost 0 bases and 1 base, there was a span of 8 bases. CDR3 size: 15 residues. From germline, CDR1 is SGHDN and CDR2 FVKESK. The chain's CDR3 is CASSQDFTGTDTQYF. The CDR3 coding sequence is TGTGCCAGCAGCCAAGATTTCACAGGCACAGATACGCAGTATTTT.

The chain uses TRBV5-4 and TRBJ2-7; 8 positions match TRBD1. The CDR3 contains 14 residues. After removal of 2 bases from V and 12 bases from J, the junction contained 13 bases not matched to a gene. Germline V CDR1 and CDR2: SGHNT, YYREEE (reference sequence). The CDR3, as DNA: TGTGCCAGCAGCTTAGGGCTTGGACAGGGCGCACCGTACTTC. Its translation: CASSLGLGQGAPYF.

As DNA, the CDR3 is TGCGCCAGCAGCCGAGAATTAGATAGACAGCCCCAGCATTTT. This codes for CASSRELDRQPQHF. The J gene is TRBJ1-5, the V gene TRBV4-3; no clear D gene. The CDR3 sequence is 14 residues long. The V end was cut by 4 bases, the J end by 7 bases, with 14 bases between. Germline lookup yields CDR1 LGHNA and CDR2 YSLEER.

The J gene is TRBJ1-1, the V gene TRBV5-4, with 8 positions matching TRBD1. CDR3 length: 17 amino acids. The V gene end was trimmed by 0 bases and the J gene end by 3 bases; junction bases not matched to a gene: 10. Germline CDR1 SGHNT, CDR2 YYREEE (reference sequence). The CDR3 DNA follows: TGTGCCAGCAGCTTGGCCAGAACAGGGGGTCTACACACTGAAGCTTTCTTT. This encodes CASSLARTGGLHTEAFF.

The chain carries TRBV10-3 and TRBJ1-3; perhaps TRBD1 as D (6 bases). The CDR3 extends over 16 amino acids. Trimming took off 0 bases at V and 2 bases at J, with 11 bases between the two ends. CDR1 is ENHRY and CDR2 is SYGVKD in the germline V gene. The CDR3 DNA follows: TGTGCCATCAGTGAGTCTTCAGGGGATGCTGGAAACACCATATATTTT. Amino acids: CAISESSGDAGNTIYF.

The rearrangement joins TRBV30 to TRBJ1-1; D might be TRBD1 (5 bases). In germline, CDR1 is GTSNPN, CDR2 SVGIG (reference sequence). The CDR3 length is 15 residues. Trimming removed 5 bases at V and 5 bases at J, with 21 bases between. The CDR3, as DNA: TGTGCCTGGGACACAGGTGGTATAGGGTTAACTGAAGCTTTCTTT. Its protein product is CAWDTGGIGLTEAFF.

This clone was seen a handful of times. The V gene is TRBV27, the J gene TRBJ1-6; 10 bases fit TRBD1. CDR1 is MNHEY and CDR2 is SMNVEV in the germline V gene (reference sequence). This CDR3 region has 15 residues. J lost 9 bases, V lost 2 bases, and 4 bases had no gene match. CDR3 amino acids: CASSLKGQGFSPLHF. The CDR3, as DNA: TGTGCCAGCAGTTTAAAGGGACAGGGGTTTTCACCCCTCCACTTT.

The chain carries TRBV15 and TRBJ2-7; 10 nucleotides line up with TRBD2. Unmatched junction bases numbered 3, after V lost 3 bases and J lost 4 bases. This CDR3 spans 14 amino acids. Germline CDR1 LNHNV, CDR2 YYDKDF (reference sequence). The CDR3 DNA sequence: TGTGCCACCAGCAGTCATAGCGGGGGGTACGAGCAGTACTTC. Protein sequence: CATSSHSGGYEQYF.

The chain carries TRBV5-6 and TRBJ2-7; tentative D call: TRBD2 (6 bases). V was pared by 4 bases and J by 6 bases, with 14 bases between. From germline, CDR1 is SGHDT and CDR2 YYEEEE. The length of the CDR3 is 13 residues. The CDR3: CASSDGTLSEQYF. In nucleotides, the CDR3 is TGTGCCAGCAGCGATGGGACTCTAAGCGAGCAGTACTTC.

This clone has just a few counts. This chain joins TRBV4-2 and TRBJ2-1, with 10 positions matching TRBD1. Germline-derived CDR1 and CDR2 are LGHNA and YNFKEQ. CDR3 length equals 16 residues. V lost 1 base to trimming and J lost 4 bases; unmatched junction nucleotides: 4. The CDR3 DNA sequence: TGTGCCAGCAGCCAAGGAGGACAGGGGGTTTACAATGAGCAGTTCTTC. Translated, it gives CASSQGGQGVYNEQFF.

CDR3 nucleotides: TGTGCCAGCACCCCCACCCAGGGTTCAAGGACTGAAGCTTTCTTT. Translation gives CASTPTQGSRTEAFF. J is TRBJ1-1 and V is TRBV7-8; the D gene is possibly TRBD1 (5 bases). The germline V gene encodes CDR1 SGHVS and CDR2 FQNEAQ. CDR3 length equals 15 residues. V lost 7 bases to trimming and J lost 5 bases, with 20 bases between them.

The CDR3 reads CASSLLDYEQYF. Written as DNA, the CDR3 is TGTGCCAGCAGCTTGTTAGACTACGAGCAGTACTTC. V is TRBV5-4 and J is TRBJ2-7, with D unresolved. The germline V gene encodes CDR1 SGHNT and CDR2 YYREEE (reference sequence). This CDR3 contains 12 residues. The V end lost 1 base, the J end lost 3 bases, and 5 bases lay between the germline ends. Full variable domain (outside the CDR3, taken from reference TRBV5-4 and TRBJ2-7): ETGVTQSPTHLIKTRGQQVTLRCSSQSGHNTVSWYQQALGQGPQFIFQYYREEENGRGNFPPRFSGLQFPNYSSELNVNALELDDSALYLCASSLLDYEQYFGPGTRLTVT.